This T cell receptor (beta chain) was obtained from a study of control samples from healthy donors and cancer patients. Germline lookup yields CDR1 SNHLY and CDR2 FYNNEI. The V and J ends lost 6 bases and 10 bases respectively, with 9 bases between them. The CDR3 consists of 10 residues. The repertoire was sequenced with immunoSEQ multiplex PCR; TCRdb's copy has only in-frame clones and lacks some. The repertoire holds roughly 170,000 clones, with approximately 95% as singletons. The TCR was taken from a man aged 18 to 29 in good health. The sequencing input was blood. J is TRBJ1-2 and V is TRBV2; D remains unclear. DNA of the CDR3: TGTGCCAGCAGGGGGATCGCCTACACCTTC. Its protein is CASRGIAYTF.